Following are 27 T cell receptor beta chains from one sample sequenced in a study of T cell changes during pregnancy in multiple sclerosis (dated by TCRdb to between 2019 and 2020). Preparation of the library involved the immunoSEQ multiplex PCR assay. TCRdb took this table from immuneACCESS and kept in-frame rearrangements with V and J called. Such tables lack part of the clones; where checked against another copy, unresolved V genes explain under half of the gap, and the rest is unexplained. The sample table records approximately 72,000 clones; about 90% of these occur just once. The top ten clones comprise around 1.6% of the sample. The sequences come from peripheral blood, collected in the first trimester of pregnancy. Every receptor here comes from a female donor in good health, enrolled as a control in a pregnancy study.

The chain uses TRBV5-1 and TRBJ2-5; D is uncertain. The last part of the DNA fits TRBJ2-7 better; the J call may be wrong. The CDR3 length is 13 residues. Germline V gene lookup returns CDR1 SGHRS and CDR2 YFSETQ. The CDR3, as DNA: TGCGCCAGCAGCTTGGCTCCGAACTACGAGCAGTACTTC. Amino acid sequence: CASSLAPNYEQYF.

CDR3 protein: CASSFRDRGYNEQFF. CDR3 DNA: TGTGCCAGCAGTTTCCGGGACAGGGGTTACAATGAGCAGTTCTTC. The chain employs TRBV28 and TRBJ2-1, with 10 bases fitting TRBD1. The CDR3 has 15 amino acids. V trimming: 3 bases; J trimming: 4 bases; junction bases outside the gene matches: 3. Per the germline V gene, CDR1 is MDHEN and CDR2 is SYDVKM.

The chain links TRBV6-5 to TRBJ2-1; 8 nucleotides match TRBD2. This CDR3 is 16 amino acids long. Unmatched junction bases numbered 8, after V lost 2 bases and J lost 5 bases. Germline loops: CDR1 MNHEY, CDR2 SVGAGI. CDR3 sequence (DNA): TGTGCCAGCAGTTACCCGGCGGGAGGCGGGAACAATGAGCAGTTCTTC. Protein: CASSYPAGGGNNEQFF.

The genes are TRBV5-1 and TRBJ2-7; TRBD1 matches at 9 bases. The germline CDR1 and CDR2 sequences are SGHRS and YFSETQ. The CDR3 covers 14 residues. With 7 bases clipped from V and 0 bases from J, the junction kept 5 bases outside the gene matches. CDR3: CASSDRGSSYEQYF. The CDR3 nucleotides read TGCGCCAGCTCCGACAGGGGGAGCTCCTACGAGCAGTACTTC.

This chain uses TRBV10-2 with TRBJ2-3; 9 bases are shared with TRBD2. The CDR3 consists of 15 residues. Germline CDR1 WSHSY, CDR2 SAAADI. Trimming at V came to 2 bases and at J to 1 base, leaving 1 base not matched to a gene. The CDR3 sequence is CASSEVAGGTDTQYF. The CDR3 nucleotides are TGCGCCAGCAGTGAGGTAGCGGGGGGCACAGATACGCAGTATTTT.

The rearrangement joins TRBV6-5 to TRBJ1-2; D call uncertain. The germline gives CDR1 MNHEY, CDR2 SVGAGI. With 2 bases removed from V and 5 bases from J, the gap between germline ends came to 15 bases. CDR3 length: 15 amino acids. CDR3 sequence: CASSYRGGRPYGYTF. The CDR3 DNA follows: TGTGCCAGCAGTTACCGAGGTGGCAGACCTTATGGCTACACCTTC.

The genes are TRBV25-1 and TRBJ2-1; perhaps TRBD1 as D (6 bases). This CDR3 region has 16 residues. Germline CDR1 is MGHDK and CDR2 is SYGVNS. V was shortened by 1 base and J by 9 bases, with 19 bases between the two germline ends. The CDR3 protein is CASSESGRGPGVEQFF. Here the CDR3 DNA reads TGTGCCAGCAGTGAATCGGGCAGGGGCCCCGGAGTTGAGCAGTTCTTC.

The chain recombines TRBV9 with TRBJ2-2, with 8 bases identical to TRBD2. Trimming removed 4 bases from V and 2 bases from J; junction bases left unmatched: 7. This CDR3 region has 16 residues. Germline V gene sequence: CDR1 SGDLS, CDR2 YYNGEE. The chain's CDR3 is CASSPRGLGNTGELFF. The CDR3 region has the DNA TGTGCCAGCAGCCCTCGGGGACTAGGAAACACCGGGGAGCTGTTTTTT.

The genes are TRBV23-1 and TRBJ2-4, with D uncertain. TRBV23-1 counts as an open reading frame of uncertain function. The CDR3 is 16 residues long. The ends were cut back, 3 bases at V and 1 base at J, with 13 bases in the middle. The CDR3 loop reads CASSHPGLWAKNIQYF. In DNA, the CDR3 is TGCGCCAGCAGTCATCCGGGTCTTTGGGCCAAAAACATTCAGTACTTC.

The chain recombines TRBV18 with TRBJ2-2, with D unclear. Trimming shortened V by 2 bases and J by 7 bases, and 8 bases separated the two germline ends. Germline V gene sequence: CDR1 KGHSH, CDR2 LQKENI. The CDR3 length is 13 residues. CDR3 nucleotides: TGTGCCAGCTCACCATTCCCGGGCGGGGAGCTGTTTTTT. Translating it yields CASSPFPGGELFF. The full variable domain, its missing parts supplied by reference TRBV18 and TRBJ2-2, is NAGVMQNPRHLVRRRGQEARLRCSPMKGHSHVYWYRQLPEEGLKFMVYLQKENIIDESGMPKERFSAEFPKEGPSILRIQQVVRGDSAAYFCASSPFPGGELFFGEGSRLTVL.

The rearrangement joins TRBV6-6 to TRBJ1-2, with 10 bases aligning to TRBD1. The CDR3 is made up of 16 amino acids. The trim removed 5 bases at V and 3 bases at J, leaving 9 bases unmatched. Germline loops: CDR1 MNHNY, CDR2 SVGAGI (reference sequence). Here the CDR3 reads CASSPGQGFRDYGYTF. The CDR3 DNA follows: TGTGCCAGCAGTCCGGGACAGGGGTTTAGAGACTATGGCTACACCTTC.

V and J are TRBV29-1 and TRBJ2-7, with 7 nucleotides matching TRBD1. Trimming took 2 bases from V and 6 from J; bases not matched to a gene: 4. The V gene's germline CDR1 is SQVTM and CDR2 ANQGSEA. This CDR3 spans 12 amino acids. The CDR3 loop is CSVERGGGEQYF. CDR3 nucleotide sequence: TGCAGCGTTGAAAGAGGGGGCGGCGAGCAGTACTTC.

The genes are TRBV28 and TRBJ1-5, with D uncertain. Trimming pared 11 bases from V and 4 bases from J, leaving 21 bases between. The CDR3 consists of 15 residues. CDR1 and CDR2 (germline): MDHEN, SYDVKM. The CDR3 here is CAATDSAGLNQPQHF. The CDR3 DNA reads TGTGCCGCAACAGACTCGGCAGGACTTAATCAGCCCCAGCATTTT.

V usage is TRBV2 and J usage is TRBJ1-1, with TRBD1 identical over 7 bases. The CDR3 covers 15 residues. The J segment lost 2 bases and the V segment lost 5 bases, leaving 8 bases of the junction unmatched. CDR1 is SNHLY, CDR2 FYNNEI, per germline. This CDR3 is CASSLGQTLNTEAFF. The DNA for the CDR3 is TGTGCCAGCAGTTTGGGACAGACCCTTAACACTGAAGCTTTCTTT.

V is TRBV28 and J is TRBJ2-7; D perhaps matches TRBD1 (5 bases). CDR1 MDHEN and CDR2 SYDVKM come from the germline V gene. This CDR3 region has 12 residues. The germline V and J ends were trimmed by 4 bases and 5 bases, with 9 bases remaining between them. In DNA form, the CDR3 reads TGTGCCAGCAGTTCAGGGATCCACGAGCAGTACTTC. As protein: CASSSGIHEQYF.

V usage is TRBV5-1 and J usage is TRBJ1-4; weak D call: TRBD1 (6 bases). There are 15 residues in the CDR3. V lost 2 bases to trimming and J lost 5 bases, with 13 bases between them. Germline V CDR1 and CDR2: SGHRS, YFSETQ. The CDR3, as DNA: TGCGCCAGCAGCTTCACAGGGTCCGAAAATGAAAAACTGTTTTTT. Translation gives CASSFTGSENEKLFF.

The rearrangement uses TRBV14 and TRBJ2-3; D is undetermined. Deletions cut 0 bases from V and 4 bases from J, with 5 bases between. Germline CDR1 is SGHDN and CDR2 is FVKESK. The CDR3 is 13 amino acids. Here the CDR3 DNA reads TGTGCCAGCAGCCAAGACAACTCAGATACGCAGTATTTT. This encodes CASSQDNSDTQYF.

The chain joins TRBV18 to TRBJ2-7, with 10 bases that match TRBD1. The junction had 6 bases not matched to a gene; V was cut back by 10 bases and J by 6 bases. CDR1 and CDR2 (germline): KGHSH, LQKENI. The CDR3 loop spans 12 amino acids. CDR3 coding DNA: TGTGCCACTACGGGACAGGGGCTCGAGCAGTACTTC. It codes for CATTGQGLEQYF.

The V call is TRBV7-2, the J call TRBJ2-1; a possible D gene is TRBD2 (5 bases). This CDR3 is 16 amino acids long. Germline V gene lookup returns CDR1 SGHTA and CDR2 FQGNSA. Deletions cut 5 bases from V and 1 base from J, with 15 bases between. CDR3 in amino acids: CASSPGGSGSYNEQFF. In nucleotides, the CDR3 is TGTGCCAGCAGCCCCGGTGGGAGCGGATCCTACAATGAGCAGTTCTTC.

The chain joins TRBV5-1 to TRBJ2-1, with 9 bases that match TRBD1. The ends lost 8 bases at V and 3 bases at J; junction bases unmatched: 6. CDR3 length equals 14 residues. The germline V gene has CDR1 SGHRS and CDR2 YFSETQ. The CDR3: CASSRTGVYNEQFF. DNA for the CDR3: TGCGCCAGTTCCCGGACAGGGGTCTACAATGAGCAGTTCTTC.

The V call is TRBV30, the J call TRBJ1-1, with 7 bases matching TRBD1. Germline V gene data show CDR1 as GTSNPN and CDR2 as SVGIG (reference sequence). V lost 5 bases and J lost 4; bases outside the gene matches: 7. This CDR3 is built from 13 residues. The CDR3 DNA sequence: TGTGCCTGGGATGAGGGGGCGCGCACTGAAGCTTTCTTT. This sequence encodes CAWDEGARTEAFF. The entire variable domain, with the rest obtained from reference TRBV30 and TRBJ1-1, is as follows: SQTIHQWPATLVQPVGSPLSLECTVEGTSNPNLYWYRQAAGRGLQLLFYSVGIGQISSEVPQNLSASRPQDRQFILSSKKLLLSDSGFYLCAWDEGARTEAFFGQGTRLTVV.

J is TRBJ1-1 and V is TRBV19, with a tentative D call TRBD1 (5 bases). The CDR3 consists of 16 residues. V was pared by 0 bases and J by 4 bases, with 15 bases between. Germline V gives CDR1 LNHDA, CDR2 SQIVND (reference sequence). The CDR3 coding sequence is TGTGCCAGTAGTATAGATCGTCCAGGGCCCGGCACTGAAGCTTTCTTT. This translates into CASSIDRPGPGTEAFF.

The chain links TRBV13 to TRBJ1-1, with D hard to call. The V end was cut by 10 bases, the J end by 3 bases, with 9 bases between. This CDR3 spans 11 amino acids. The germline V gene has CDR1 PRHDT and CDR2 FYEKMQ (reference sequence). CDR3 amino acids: CAIPQDTEAFF. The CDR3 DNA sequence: TGTGCCATCCCCCAGGACACTGAAGCTTTCTTT.

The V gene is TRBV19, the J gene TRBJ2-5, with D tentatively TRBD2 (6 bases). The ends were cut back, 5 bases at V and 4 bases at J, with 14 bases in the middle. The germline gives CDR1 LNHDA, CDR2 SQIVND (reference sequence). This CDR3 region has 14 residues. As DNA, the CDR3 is TGTGCCAGTAGTCCCCGAGGAGGGGTAGAGACCCAGTACTTC. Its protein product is CASSPRGGVETQYF.

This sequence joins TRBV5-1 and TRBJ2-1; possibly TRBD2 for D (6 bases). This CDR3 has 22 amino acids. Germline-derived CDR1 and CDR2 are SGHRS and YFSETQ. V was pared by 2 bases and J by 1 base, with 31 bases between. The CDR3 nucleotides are TGCGCCAGCAGCTTCTTATGGACAAATACACTAGCTGAGAGCTTATCCTACAATGAGCAGTTCTTC. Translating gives CASSFLWTNTLAESLSYNEQFF.

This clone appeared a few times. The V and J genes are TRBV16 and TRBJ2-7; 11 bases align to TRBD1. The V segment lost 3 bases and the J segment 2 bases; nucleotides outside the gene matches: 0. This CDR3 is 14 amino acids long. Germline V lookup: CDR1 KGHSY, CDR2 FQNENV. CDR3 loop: CASSQGQGAYEQYF. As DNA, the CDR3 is TGTGCCAGCAGCCAGGGACAGGGGGCCTACGAGCAGTACTTC.

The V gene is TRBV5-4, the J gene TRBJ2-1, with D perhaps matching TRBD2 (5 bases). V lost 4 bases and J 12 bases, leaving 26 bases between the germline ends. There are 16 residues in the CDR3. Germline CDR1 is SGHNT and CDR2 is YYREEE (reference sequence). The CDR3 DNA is TGTGCCAGCAGCATATTCGGGGAGTGGTGGGGTGTTGGGCAGTTCTTC. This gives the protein CASSIFGEWWGVGQFF.